This TCR beta chain derives from a study of T cells expressing NK-cell markers. TCRdb re-called the 5' RACE reads; every CDR3 protein appears as one record, without DNA. The table lists about 540,000 distinct CDR3 sequences, with roughly 3.5% in the top ten. The germline CDR1 and CDR2 sequences are ENHRY and SYGVKD. The CDR3 extends over 14 amino acids. The clonotype originates from a young man in good health. The sample comprised blood T cells: a sorted CD56 or NKG2C T cell subset, CD4+ or CD8+ T cells, or bulk PBMC T cells (not recorded which). J is TRBJ2-7 and V is TRBV10-3; TCRdb lists TRBD2, though no DNA is available to test this call. CDR3 loop: CAIRTSGEFYEQYF.